This T cell receptor (beta chain) was found in a study of T-cell memory formation after mild COVID-19. Study context: In these data, TCR clusters were largely donor specific.

Study-wide findings and caveats: In pre-infection memory, a portion of responding clones appeared, which suggested that cross-reactive memory joined. Day 15 to 85 contracting clones showed balanced CD4/CD8; later expanders leaned CD4+.

Germline V gives CDR1 SGHVS, CDR2 FQNEAQ. The CDR3 is 15 residues long. The V end was cut by 6 bases, the J end by 0 bases, with 15 bases between. In TCRdb, the 5' RACE reads were re-called with MiXCR into one record per CDR3 protein. The data hold around 340,000 distinct CDR3 sequences, with approximately 14% observed a single time. As concerns this clonotype: The antigen remains undetermined.

The chain uses TRBV7-8 and TRBJ2-7; tentatively, D is TRBD2 (7 bases). The sequence was collected from a man aged 18 to 29 who had mild COVID-19 (a few samples of this study predate the infection). Cell type and time point are not known. Material: PBMCs or a T cell subset sorted from them (not recorded which). CDR3 DNA sequence: TGTGCCAGCAGGATGTCGGGGGGCATCTCCTACGAGCAGTACTTC. Amino acids: CASRMSGGISYEQYF.